This TCR beta chain originates from a study of post-analysis software for immune sequencing data. Findings of the study overall: Patients showed TRBV5-6, TRBV5-1 and TRBV20-1 among five TRBV segments more frequent than in controls.

This clonotype has a handful of counts. Its matching antigen is unknown. The CDR3 loop spans 19 amino acids. After removal of 5 bases from V and 4 bases from J, the junction contained 18 bases not matched to a gene. Unique molecular identifiers were carried by the TCR beta cDNA libraries. TCRdb reanalysed the PCR reads using MiXCR and keeps one entry per CDR3 protein. The sample lists approximately 690,000 distinct CDR3 sequences, about 60% occurring once. Sequenced sample: blood. The gene calls are TRBV12-3 or TRBV12-4 and TRBJ2-1; TRBD1 agrees at 9 bases. The clonotype comes from a girl aged 2-9 years with multiple sclerosis. The CDR3 is CASSDPGQGGASGYNEQFF. The DNA for the CDR3 is TGTGCCAGCAGTGATCCGGGACAGGGAGGGGCTAGCGGTTACAATGAGCAGTTCTTC.